This entry describes one TCR beta chain. Other DNA sequences in this specimen translate into the identical CDR3. V was trimmed by 3 bases and J by 6 bases, leaving 11 bases between them. Looked up from germline, CDR1 is MNHEY and CDR2 is SMNVEV (reference sequence). This CDR3 has 13 amino acids. This sample is drawn from a study of control samples from healthy donors and cancer patients. Using immunoSEQ multiplex PCR, the repertoire was profiled, and TCRdb retains in-frame clones only, with some absent. This sample has fewer than 500,000 clones, with more than 80% found just once. V and J are TRBV27 and TRBJ1-2; possibly TRBD1 for D (6 bases). This receptor was obtained from a man aged 35 to 55 with head and neck cancer. Sequencing was performed on PBMCs. Written as DNA, the CDR3 is TGTGCCAGCAGTTTGTCTGGGGGCGATGGCTACACCTTC. Translated: CASSLSGGDGYTF.